This T cell receptor (beta chain) originates from a study of identifying expanded T cells in peripheral blood. Only in-frame clones appear in the TCRdb table, and some are missing; sequencing was by immunoSEQ multiplex PCR. The data contain about 98,000 clones, 88% of them singletons. Whole-study results and caveats: Technical replicates showed around 1.2 changed clones; roughly two weeks roughly 15; four weeks 19.

This clone appeared a few times. Antigen: not known. This CDR3 contains 14 residues. From germline, CDR1 is MDHEN and CDR2 SYDVKM. V lost 5 bases to trimming and J lost 3 bases, with 11 bases between them. This TCR derives from a person aged 18 to 75 in good health. The source material was blood. The gene calls are TRBV28 and TRBJ1-5; D not certain. The chain's CDR3 is CASSTDTSNQPQHF. The CDR3 DNA sequence: TGTGCCAGCAGTACCGACACCTCCAATCAGCCCCAGCATTTT.